The clone carrying this T cell receptor beta chain was observed a few times. Its cognate antigen is unknown. These data come from a study of beta chain features in type 1 diabetes. General observations from the study: TCRB CDR3s were moderately but significantly shorter in Type 1 diabetes patients in all four CD4+ subsets. VDJ junctions from patients with type 1 diabetes contained fewer insertions and more deletions.

Germline CDR1 and CDR2: SGHTA and FQGNSA. Trimming stripped 1 base from V and 2 bases from J, with 15 bases between. The CDR3 sequence is 17 residues long. Every isolated RNA sample was fully reverse transcribed, so sequencing captured expressed TCRB transcripts. Here immunoSEQ multiplex PCR was the method, and the copy in TCRdb shows in-frame clones only, minus some. Of tens of thousands of clones listed, 60% to 80% are singletons. This sequence was found in a woman between 35 and 50 years old in good health. The sequenced sample consisted of Tregs from blood. V gene TRBV7-2 combines with J gene TRBJ1-5; perhaps TRBD1 as D (6 bases). CDR3 region: CASSLGFTGIGNQPQHF. The CDR3 DNA sequence: TGTGCCAGCAGCTTAGGGTTCACAGGGATAGGCAATCAGCCCCAGCATTTT.